Presented here are 22 T cell receptor beta chains from one specimen sequenced in a study of T cell responses to AZD1222 COVID-19 vaccine. Measured with immunoSEQ multiplex PCR; TCRdb has only the in-frame clones, and not every one. The repertoire holds about 180,000 clones, with around 90% as singletons. The sequencing used peripheral blood, collected 28 days after the second AZD1222 dose. These receptors came from an adult who received the AZD1222 COVID-19 vaccine.

V usage is TRBV6-5 and J usage is TRBJ1-5; possible D gene TRBD1, 5 bases. CDR3 length equals 16 residues. Trimming took off 0 bases at V and 4 bases at J, with 13 bases between the two ends. Per germline, CDR1 MNHEY and CDR2 SVGAGI. Here the CDR3 DNA reads TGTGCCAGCAGTTACTCGGGACCGAACCAAAATCAGCCCCAGCATTTT. Amino acid sequence: CASSYSGPNQNQPQHF.

Here the CDR3 reads CASSLTSASNQPQHF. DNA of the CDR3: TGTGCCAGCAGCTTAACGTCAGCTAGCAATCAGCCCCAGCATTTT. This chain joins TRBV7-2 and TRBJ1-5; D not resolved. V lost 2 bases, J lost 0 bases, and 8 bases lay in between. The germline gives CDR1 SGHTA, CDR2 FQGNSA. The CDR3 length is 15 residues.

V and J are TRBV7-2 and TRBJ1-4; D is ambiguous. V lost 1 base, J lost 6 bases, and 6 bases lay in between. The CDR3 length is 13 residues. Germline-derived CDR1 and CDR2 are SGHTA and FQGNSA. The DNA for the CDR3 is TGTGCCAGCAGCTTAGGGACGGATGAAAAACTGTTTTTT. Its protein is CASSLGTDEKLFF.

This clone has just one count. The chain combines TRBV9 with TRBJ2-2; D remains ambiguous. The CDR3 totals 13 residues. V lost 1 base, J lost 5 bases, and 6 bases lay in between. Germline V gene sequence: CDR1 SGDLS, CDR2 YYNGEE. CDR3 nucleotides: TGTGCCAGCAGCGTAATTGGGACCGGGGAGCTGTTTTTT. This gives the protein CASSVIGTGELFF. Filled out from reference TRBV9 and TRBJ2-2, the complete variable domain reads DSGVTQTPKHLITATGQRVTLRCSPRSGDLSVYWYQQSLDQGLQFLIQYYNGEERAKGNILERFSAQQFPDLHSELNLSSLELGDSALYFCASSVIGTGELFFGEGSRLTVL.

The V gene is TRBV5-1, the J gene TRBJ1-1; no firm D call. CDR3 length: 14 amino acids. V was trimmed by 1 base and J by 6 bases, leaving 13 bases between them. In germline, CDR1 is SGHRS, CDR2 YFSETQ. The CDR3 here is CASSLRLGNAEAFF. CDR3 nucleotides: TGCGCCAGCAGCTTGAGGCTGGGGAATGCTGAAGCTTTCTTT.

The chain combines TRBV19 with TRBJ2-5, with a possible D match to TRBD2 (6 bases). Between the trimmed V and J ends, which lost 4 bases and 4 bases, there was a span of 13 bases. CDR1 is LNHDA and CDR2 is SQIVND in the germline V gene (reference sequence). The CDR3 is 14 residues long. The CDR3 loop reads CASSTRRVAETQYF. The CDR3 region has the DNA TGTGCCAGTAGTACCAGGAGGGTCGCAGAGACCCAGTACTTC.

This clone was seen a few times. V gene TRBV27 combines with J gene TRBJ1-1; 8 positions agree with TRBD1. V shed 5 bases, J shed 4 bases, and the junction held 9 bases outside the gene matches. CDR1 is MNHEY and CDR2 is SMNVEV in the germline V gene (reference sequence). This CDR3 contains 15 residues. The CDR3 nucleotides read TGTGCCAGCAGTCCATGGACAGGGCGGCCCACTGAAGCTTTCTTT. This translates into CASSPWTGRPTEAFF.

CDR3 in DNA: TGCGCCAGCAGCTTGGGGACAGGGATTTTTTACGAGCAGTACTTC. It yields the protein CASSLGTGIFYEQYF. The chain links TRBV5-1 to TRBJ2-7, with TRBD1 identical over 8 bases. The germline V gene has CDR1 SGHRS and CDR2 YFSETQ. V lost 0 bases and J lost 4; bases outside the gene matches: 6. CDR3 length equals 15 residues. The full variable domain, its missing parts supplied by reference TRBV5-1 and TRBJ2-7, is KAGVTQTPRYLIKTRGQQVTLSCSPISGHRSVSWYQQTPGQGLQFLFEYFSETQRNKGNFPGRFSGRQFSNSRSEMNVSTLELGDSALYLCASSLGTGIFYEQYFGPGTRLTVT.

The chain links TRBV7-2 to TRBJ2-1, with 8 bases lining up with TRBD2. Germline V gene sequence: CDR1 SGHTA, CDR2 FQGNSA. The V segment lost 0 bases and the J segment 6 bases; nucleotides outside the gene matches: 1. This CDR3 is 14 amino acids long. The CDR3 DNA sequence: TGTGCCAGCAGCTTAGCCCTAGCGGGCAATGAGCAGTTCTTC. This translates into CASSLALAGNEQFF.

The gene calls are TRBV5-1 and TRBJ2-7; D may correspond to TRBD1 or TRBD2 (5 bases each). The CDR3 is 15 amino acids. Between the trimmed V and J ends, which lost 4 bases and 1 base, there was a span of 15 bases. CDR1 SGHRS and CDR2 YFSETQ come from the germline V gene. In DNA form, the CDR3 reads TGCGCCAGCAGCGAAGGCCGGGGCCCTTCCTACGAGCAGTACTTC. Its protein is CASSEGRGPSYEQYF.

The V gene is TRBV6-2 or TRBV6-3, the J gene TRBJ1-1; maybe TRBD1 (5 bases). The V gene lost 2 bases and the J gene lost 0 bases, with 13 bases spanning the gap. Germline V CDR1 and CDR2: MNHEY, SVGEGT. The CDR3 loop spans 16 amino acids. The CDR3 DNA reads TGTGCCAGCAGTTACCGAAGCGGGGACTTGAACACTGAAGCTTTCTTT. This sequence encodes CASSYRSGDLNTEAFF.

The chain has TRBV11-2 and TRBJ2-3; D is tentatively TRBD1 or TRBD2 (7 bases each). V was clipped by 3 bases and J by 6 bases, with 13 bases between them. The CDR3 totals 14 residues. CDR1 is SGHAT, CDR2 FQNNGV, per germline. CDR3 sequence reads: CASSFRQGGDTQYF. CDR3 DNA sequence: TGTGCCAGCAGCTTCCGGCAGGGGGGGGATACGCAGTATTTT.

The chain employs TRBV24-1 and TRBJ2-2; no clear D gene. The V end lost 4 bases, the J end lost 6 bases, and 11 bases lay between the germline ends. The CDR3 has 14 amino acids. The germline V gene has CDR1 KGHDR and CDR2 SFDVKD. Written as DNA, the CDR3 is TGTGCCACCAGTGACCCTACAGCGCCCGGGGAGCTGTTTTTT. It codes for CATSDPTAPGELFF.

The chain is built from TRBV2 and TRBJ2-3; D unclear. V was pared by 4 bases and J by 6 bases, with 14 bases between. Germline values: CDR1 SNHLY, CDR2 FYNNEI. The CDR3 has 14 amino acids. CDR3 coding DNA: TGTGCCAGCAGTGGGGTCGGGCTCACCGATACGCAGTATTTT. Translating it yields CASSGVGLTDTQYF.

The V call is TRBV5-6, the J call TRBJ1-2, with D maybe TRBD1 (6 bases). The germline V gene has CDR1 SGHDT and CDR2 YYEEEE. Deletions cut 2 bases from V and 6 bases from J, with 17 bases between. The CDR3 extends over 15 amino acids. CDR3 DNA: TGTGCCAGCAGCTTAGGTCGGTCGAGGGGGAATGGCTACACCTTC. Translating it yields CASSLGRSRGNGYTF.

This clone was counted once. The V and J genes are TRBV6-2 or TRBV6-3 and TRBJ1-3, with D uncertain. V lost 2 bases and J lost 4, with 9 bases in between. Germline assignment: CDR1 MNHEY and CDR2 SVGEGT. This CDR3 contains 14 residues. CDR3 in amino acids: CASSYRDSGNTIYF. The CDR3, as DNA: TGTGCCAGCAGTTACCGGGATTCAGGAAACACCATATATTTT.

Notes on this clone: A read error may account for a junction end that differs from germline. The gene calls are TRBV19 and TRBJ1-1; D is unresolved. The CDR3 has 12 residues. The germline CDR1 and CDR2 sequences are LNHDA and SQIVND (reference sequence). CDR3 in DNA: TGTGCCAGTAGTATAAGAGAAGGGCCGTGTATCTTT. Its protein product is CASSIREGPCIF. Complete variable domain (other parts from reference TRBV19 and TRBJ1-1): DGGITQSPKYLFRKEGQNVTLSCEQNLNHDAMYWYRQDPGQGLRLIYYSQIVNDFQKGDIAEGYSVSREKKESFPLTVTSAQKNPTAFYLCASSIREGPCIFGQGTRLTVV.

This clone showed up just once. This sequence joins TRBV7-6 and TRBJ2-5, with 9 bases that match TRBD2. This CDR3 spans 15 amino acids. J lost 5 bases, V lost 5 bases, and 9 bases had no gene match. From germline, CDR1 is SGHVS and CDR2 FNYEAQ. The CDR3 DNA is TGTGCCAGCAGCCCACGGGTAGCGGGGGCGGAGACCCAGTACTTC. It codes for CASSPRVAGAETQYF.

The chain carries TRBV19 and TRBJ1-1; a weak D match, TRBD1 (5 bases). Trimming stripped 7 bases from V and 1 base from J, with 13 bases between. Germline V lookup: CDR1 LNHDA, CDR2 SQIVND (reference sequence). The CDR3 extends over 14 amino acids. Written as DNA, the CDR3 is TGTGCCAGTACGAGGCGGGGACCGAACACTGAAGCTTTCTTT. It codes for CASTRRGPNTEAFF.

The V and J genes are TRBV12-3 or TRBV12-4 and TRBJ2-3; no definite D call. The CDR3 extends over 13 amino acids. The ends were cut back, 3 bases at V and 6 bases at J, with 10 bases in the middle. The CDR3 nucleotides read TGTGCCAGCAGTTTTCTGGATCGGGATACGCAGTATTTT. This translates into CASSFLDRDTQYF.

The rearrangement links TRBV7-2 to TRBJ2-7, with D hard to call. This CDR3 comprises 12 residues. The germline gives CDR1 SGHTA, CDR2 FQGNSA. V was cut by 5 bases and J by 4 bases, with 9 bases left in between. The CDR3 spells CASSPSRYEQYF. CDR3 coding DNA: TGTGCCAGCAGCCCCTCTCGGTACGAGCAGTACTTC.

The chain links TRBV28 to TRBJ2-2; TRBD2 matches 8 bases. Germline trimming cut 4 bases from V and 2 bases from J; bases unmatched to any gene: 9. The CDR3 has 17 amino acids. Germline CDR1 is MDHEN and CDR2 is SYDVKM. The CDR3 loop reads CASSSKSGGDNTGELFF. The CDR3 DNA follows: TGTGCCAGCAGTTCTAAGAGCGGGGGTGACAACACCGGGGAGCTGTTTTTT.